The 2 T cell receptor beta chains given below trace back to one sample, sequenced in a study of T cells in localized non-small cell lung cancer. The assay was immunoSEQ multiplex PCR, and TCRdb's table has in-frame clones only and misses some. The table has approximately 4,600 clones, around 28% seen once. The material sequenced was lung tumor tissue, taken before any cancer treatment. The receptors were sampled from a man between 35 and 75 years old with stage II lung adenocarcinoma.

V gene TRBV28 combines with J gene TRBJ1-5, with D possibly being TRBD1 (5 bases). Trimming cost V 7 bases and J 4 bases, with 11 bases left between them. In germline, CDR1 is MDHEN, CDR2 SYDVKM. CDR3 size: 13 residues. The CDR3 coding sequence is TGTGCCAGCAACATGGGGGGGAATCAGCCCCAGCATTTT. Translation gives CASNMGGNQPQHF.

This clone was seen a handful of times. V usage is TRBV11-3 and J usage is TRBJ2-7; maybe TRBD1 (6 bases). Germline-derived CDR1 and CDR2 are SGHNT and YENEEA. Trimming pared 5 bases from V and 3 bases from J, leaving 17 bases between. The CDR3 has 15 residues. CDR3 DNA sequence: TGTGCCAGCAGCCCGTTTGAATCAGGGGACTACGAGCAGTACTTC. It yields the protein CASSPFESGDYEQYF.